This record covers a single T cell receptor beta chain. Reverse transcription of roughly 0.5 to 1 ug RNA used random hexamers. TCR beta CDR3 was amplified by immunoSEQ multiplex PCR. This amplification extended across 54 Vbeta and 13 Jbeta segments. TCRdb reprocessed the immunoSEQ multiplex PCR reads via MiXCR and lists one record per CDR3 protein. The repertoire includes some 130,000 distinct CDR3 sequences, roughly 94% of them detected once, and roughly 0.2% sits in the top ten. V was shortened by 4 bases and J by 4 bases, with 9 bases between the two germline ends. Germline CDR1 and CDR2: SGHAT and FQNNGV. The CDR3 is 13 residues long. These data come from a study of CD8 T cells in Susac syndrome. CD8+ and CD4+ T cells from blood underwent TCR beta sequencing, which was carried out in a high-throughput format.

V and J are TRBV11-2 and TRBJ2-3; D is perhaps TRBD2 (5 bases). The sample consisted of CD8+ T cells from PBMCs. This TCR was sampled from a human donor with Susac syndrome. Here the CDR3 DNA reads TGTGCCAGCAGCTCTAGCTTCCCAGATACGCAGTATTTT. Translated: CASSSSFPDTQYF.